The rows below give T cell receptor beta chains drawn from one sample of a study of shared T cell receptors in the human thymus. Measured with immunoSEQ multiplex PCR; TCRdb has only the in-frame clones, and not every one. Among some 660,000 clones listed, over 75% were seen once. This same sample was also taken into another study, of human thymus T cells.

The sample was thymocytes. The source of these receptors is a boy younger than two with a congenital heart defect. CDR3s include the opening cysteine and the closing phenylalanine or tryptophan. Each record gives: D gene, clone size, V gene, J gene, CDR3 DNA, CDR3 protein. A D gene is named only where the DNA matches it firmly. The listing skips clone size in some rows; elsewhere it reads once, few, many or a size class.

>TRBD1|-|TRBV4-2|TRBJ1-5
TGTGCCAGCAGCCAATTCCCCATGACAGGGGAACAGCCCCAGCATTTT
CASSQFPMTGEQPQHF
>TRBD2|few|TRBV5-1|TRBJ2-7
TGCGCCAGCAGCCCGGGGCTAGCGGGAAAATTCTACGAGCAGTACTTC
CASSPGLAGKFYEQYF
>TRBD2|-|TRBV4-3|TRBJ2-3
TGCGCCAGCAGCCAAGACGCGCGGGGGGGCCCAGATACGCAGTATTTT
CASSQDARGGPDTQYF
>TRBD1|once|TRBV19|TRBJ1-6
TGTGCCAGTAGTGCCCGACAGGGGGCAGCTGATTCACCCCTCCACTTT
CASSARQGAADSPLHF
>-|-|TRBV27|TRBJ1-2
TGTGCCAGCAGAACGGGAGATAGTGGCTACACCTTC
CASRTGDSGYTF
>TRBD1|-|TRBV7-6|TRBJ2-7
TGTGCCAGCAGCTTAAGGGGGCAGGGTAGCGAGCAGTACTTC
CASSLRGQGSEQYF
>TRBD2|-|TRBV7-6|TRBJ2-1
TGTGCCAGCAGCAGGACTAGCGGGAGGCCGAGAAGCTCCTACAATGAGCAGTTCTTC
CASSRTSGRPRSSYNEQFF
>TRBD1|-|TRBV29-1|TRBJ2-7
TGCAGCGTTCGCAGGGGGAATGTGACTTTTTACGAGCAGTACTTC
CSVRRGNVTFYEQYF
>TRBD1|-|TRBV4-1|TRBJ1-5
TGCGCCAGCAGTCTGGACAGGCTAAATCAGCCCCAGCATTTT
CASSLDRLNQPQHF
>-|-|TRBV30|TRBJ2-7
TGTGCCTGGAGTCCCGACATAACCTACGAGCAGTACTTC
CAWSPDITYEQYF
>-|-|TRBV28|TRBJ1-1
TGTGCCAGCAGTTTCCCAGGATTTAACACTGAAGCTTTCTTT
CASSFPGFNTEAFF
>-|-|TRBV4-3|TRBJ1-2
TGCGCCAGCAGCCAAGAGAAGAAGGAGTACGTCGGCTATGGCTACACCTTC
CASSQEKKEYVGYGYTF
>TRBD2|-|TRBV9|TRBJ2-4
TGTGCCAGCAGCCCAAAGGGACTAGCGGGGGGGCCGGAAAACATTCAGTACTTC
CASSPKGLAGGPENIQYF
>-|once|TRBV11-1|TRBJ2-7
TGTGCCAGCAGAAACAACACAGGGGGGGCCTACGAGCAGTACTTC
CASRNNTGGAYEQYF
>-|-|TRBV18|TRBJ2-2
TGTGCCAGCTCACCACCAGGGGCGGAGAACACCGGGGAGCTGTTTTTT
CASSPPGAENTGELFF
>-|-|TRBV13|TRBJ2-7
TGTGCCAGCAGCTTAGATCCCTACTCCTACGAGCAGTACTTC
CASSLDPYSYEQYF
>TRBD1|-|TRBV4-3|TRBJ1-2
TGCGCCAGCAGCCAAACGACAGGGGGGCACTATGGCTACACCTTC
CASSQTTGGHYGYTF
>TRBD2|-|TRBV11-2|TRBJ2-1
TGTGCCAGCAAGCGGGGGCGGGGGACCTACAATGAGCAGTTCTTC
CASKRGRGTYNEQFF
>TRBD1|once|TRBV28|TRBJ2-1
TGTGCCAGCAGAACAACCGGGACAGGGGATTATGAGCAGTTCTTC
CASRTTGTGDYEQFF
>-|-|TRBV9|TRBJ2-2
TGTGCCAGCAGACTTGATCAGGGGTACGCCGGGGAGCTGTTTTTT
CASRLDQGYAGELFF
>TRBD1|-|TRBV19|TRBJ2-6
TGTGCCAGTGGCCCAGGGGGCTCTGGGGCCAACGTCCTGACTTTC
CASGPGGSGANVLTF
>TRBD1|-|TRBV5-6|TRBJ1-2
TGTGCCAGCAGGCCATACAGGGGCGCTAAATACGGCTACACCTTC
CASRPYRGAKYGYTF
>TRBD1|-|TRBV7-9|TRBJ2-7
TGTGCCAGCAGCCGCGCCGGGACAGTCATCTACGAGCAGTACTTC
CASSRAGTVIYEQYF
>TRBD1|-|TRBV5-1|TRBJ1-2
TGCGCCAGCAGTCGGACAGGGGGTAGCCTAGCTAACTATGGCTACACCTTC
CASSRTGGSLANYGYTF
>TRBD2|few|TRBV28|TRBJ2-7
TGTGCCAGCAGTTCTTTAGCGGGAGCGGTCTACGAGCAGTACTTC
CASSSLAGAVYEQYF
>-|-|TRBV6-5|TRBJ1-2
TGTGCCAGCAGTTACTATGAGGACACTTCTAACTATGGCTACACCTTC
CASSYYEDTSNYGYTF
>-|few|TRBV19|TRBJ1-5
TGTGCCAGTAGTATATCCAGGGTCAATCAGCCCCAGCATTTT
CASSISRVNQPQHF
>TRBD2|-|TRBV27|TRBJ2-1
TGTGCCAGCAGTGCCCGTAATTCTAGCGGGAGATTAGATGAGCAGTTCTTC
CASSARNSSGRLDEQFF
>-|-|TRBV29-1|TRBJ2-3
TGCAGCGCCGGAAGGACTTTCACAGATACGCAGTATTTT
CSAGRTFTDTQYF
>TRBD1|few|TRBV28|TRBJ2-1
TGTGCCAGCAGTTTATCTGGGACAGCTTATTACAATGAGCAGTTCTTC
CASSLSGTAYYNEQFF
>-|-|TRBV5-4|TRBJ2-3
TGTGCCAGCAGCACGGAGTCCCCACCAGATACGCAGTATTTT
CASSTESPPDTQYF
>TRBD2|-|TRBV5-6|TRBJ2-7
TGTGCCAGCAGTCATACCATAGCGGGAGTGGAAGAGCAGTACTTC
CASSHTIAGVEEQYF
>-|-|TRBV27|TRBJ2-5
TGTGCCAGCAGCGACGCCGCGAGGGAGACCCAGTACTTC
CASSDAARETQYF
>-|-|TRBV28|TRBJ1-2
TGTGCCAGCAGTTCTTTCGGACAGAACCCTTATGGCTACACCTTC
CASSSFGQNPYGYTF
>-|-|TRBV7-6|TRBJ2-7
TGTGCCAGCAGCTTAATATTAGCGGCGGGACCAGACGAGCAGTACTTC
CASSLILAAGPDEQYF
>-|-|TRBV6-1|TRBJ1-2
TGTGCCAGCAGTGAAGCGGCTCGGGGGGATGGCTACACCTTC
CASSEAARGDGYTF
>-|-|TRBV6-6|TRBJ1-5
TGTGCCAGCAGTTACTGGCAGAATTATAGCAATCAGCCCCAGCATTTT
CASSYWQNYSNQPQHF
>-|-|TRBV27|TRBJ2-7
TGTGCCAGCAGTTTACGAGACAAACACTACGAGCAGTACTTC
CASSLRDKHYEQYF
>-|-|TRBV19|TRBJ2-7
TGTGCCAGTAGTATAGGGCCCCTCGTAGGGGCCTACGAGCAGTACTTC
CASSIGPLVGAYEQYF
>-|-|TRBV25-1|TRBJ2-4
TGTGCCAGCAGTGAATTACTAGTGGATTCGGCCAAAAACATTCAGTACTTC
CASSELLVDSAKNIQYF
>-|-|TRBV3-2|TRBJ2-7
TGTGCCAGCAGGGCGGGAGAGCGGTTC
CASRAGERF
>TRBD2|once|TRBV5-4|TRBJ2-3
TGTGCCAGCAGCCAAGCGGGGGGGCCGACAGATACGCAGTATTTT
CASSQAGGPTDTQYF
>-|-|TRBV18|TRBJ2-3
TGTGCCAGCTCACCTCAGGGGACAGATACGCAGTATTTT
CASSPQGTDTQYF
>TRBD1|once|TRBV5-5|TRBJ1-1
TGTGCCAGCAGCTTCCCGGACAGGGCCCCCGACACTGAAGCTTTCTTT
CASSFPDRAPDTEAFF
>TRBD2|-|TRBV27|TRBJ2-1
TGTGCCAGCAGGCTAGCGGGGGGCCCCAATGAGCAGTTCTTC
CASRLAGGPNEQFF
>TRBD2|-|TRBV11-2|TRBJ2-5
TGTGCCAGCAGCCTAAATAGCGGGAGAGAGACCCAGTACTTC
CASSLNSGRETQYF
>-|once|TRBV6-4|TRBJ2-2
TGTGCCAGCAGTGACCGGGGTTTCACCGGGGAGCTGTTTTTT
CASSDRGFTGELFF
>-|-|TRBV25-1|TRBJ2-5
TGTGCCAGCATGAAGGAGCTACCAAAAGAGACCCAGTACTTC
CASMKELPKETQYF
>TRBD2|-|TRBV5-1|TRBJ2-5
TGCGCCAGCAGCTTGGACGACTTCGGGAGGCGGGAGGAGACCCAGTACTTC
CASSLDDFGRREETQYF
>TRBD1|-|TRBV4-1|TRBJ2-5
TGCGCCAGCAGCGTCCAGACAGGGCTCCAAGAGACCCAGTACTTC
CASSVQTGLQETQYF
>TRBD2|-|TRBV7-9|TRBJ2-7
TGTGCCAGCAGCTTAGGGGGGGGGACCTACGAGCAGTACTTC
CASSLGGGTYEQYF
>TRBD2|-|TRBV14|TRBJ2-1
TGTGCCAGCAGCCCGGGGCGACTAGCGGGAGGAATAAGTGAGCAGTTCTTC
CASSPGRLAGGISEQFF
>TRBD2|-|TRBV27|TRBJ2-1
TGTGCCAGCAGTTTATTTCCACGTCACGGGAGGATCTTTGGTGAGCAGTTCTTC
CASSLFPRHGRIFGEQFF
>-|-|TRBV27|TRBJ2-5
TGTGCCAGCAGTTTGCCAACTAAATTATGGACAGCGAAAGAGACCCAGTACTTC
CASSLPTKLWTAKETQYF
>-|once|TRBV27|TRBJ1-2
TGTGCCAGCAGTTTAAGCCGGACACGAACATATGGCTACACCTTC
CASSLSRTRTYGYTF
>TRBD1|-|TRBV5-1|TRBJ2-1
TGCGCCAGCAGCCACCGACAGGGGGACTACAATGAGCAGTTCTTC
CASSHRQGDYNEQFF
>TRBD2|-|TRBV4-1|TRBJ2-7
TGCGCCAGCAGCCAAGTAGGGACTAGCGGTGATAACTACGAGCAGTACTTC
CASSQVGTSGDNYEQYF
>-|-|TRBV25-1|TRBJ1-2
TGTGCCAGCAGTGAACCCGGTGGCTACACCTTC
CASSEPGGYTF
>-|few|TRBV5-8|TRBJ1-1
TGTGCCGAAGAACCAGAGGAAGCTGAAGCTTTCTTT
CAEEPEEAEAFF
>-|-|TRBV19|TRBJ2-2
TGTGCCAGTATGGGGGGCGGGGAGCTGTTTTTT
CASMGGGELFF